This T cell receptor (beta chain) emerged from a study of molecular identifiers for immune sequencing clone quantification. Comments on this clonotype: What it binds is not known.

Study conclusions and caveats: Effector cells had over 98% of their molecules in clones above 20 RNA copies, while naive cells had under 1%. Jurkat TCR RNA spiked in from one cell (amid some 1 million naive cells) was reportedly detectable.

The authors gated naive CD8 T cells as CD8+CD4-CCR7+CD45RA+ for sorting. In preparing bulk TCR libraries, previously described methods and listed TCR primers were used. In TCRdb, the PCR reads were re-called with MiXCR into one record per CDR3 protein. Here the sample spans a few hundred thousand distinct CDR3 sequences, about 26% being singletons. Germline V gives CDR1 SGHTA, CDR2 FQGNSA. There are 14 residues in the CDR3. V lost 1 base to trimming and J lost 8 bases, with 14 bases between them. J is TRBJ1-1 and V is TRBV7-2, with D hard to call. This receptor was obtained from a human donor in good health. Some libraries in this study had Jurkat cell RNA spiked in. Sequenced input: naive CD8+ T cells from blood, with Jurkat cell RNA spiked in. The subset was: FACS-sorted CD8+CD4-CCR7+CD45RA+ naive T cells. CDR3: CASSLGMGFAEAFF. The CDR3 DNA sequence: TGTGCCAGCAGCTTAGGTATGGGATTCGCAGAAGCTTTCTTT. The variable domain in full, with the rest retrieved from reference TRBV7-2 and TRBJ1-1, is GAGVSQSPSNKVTEKGKDVELRCDPISGHTALYWYRQSLGQGLEFLIYFQGNSAPDKSGLPSDRFSAERTGGSVSTLTIQRTQQEDSAVYLCASSLGMGFAEAFFGQGTRLTVV.